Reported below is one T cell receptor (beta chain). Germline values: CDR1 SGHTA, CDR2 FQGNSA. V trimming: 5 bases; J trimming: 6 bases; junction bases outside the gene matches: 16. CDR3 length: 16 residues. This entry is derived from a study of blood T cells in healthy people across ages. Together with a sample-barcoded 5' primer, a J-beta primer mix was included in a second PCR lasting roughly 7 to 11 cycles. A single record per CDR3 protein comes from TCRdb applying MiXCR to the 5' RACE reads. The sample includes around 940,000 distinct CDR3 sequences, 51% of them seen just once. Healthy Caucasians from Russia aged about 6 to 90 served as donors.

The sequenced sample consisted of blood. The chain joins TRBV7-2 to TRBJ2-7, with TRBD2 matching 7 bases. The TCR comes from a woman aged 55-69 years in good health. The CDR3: CASSPLAATAEGEQYF. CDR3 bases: TGTGCCAGCAGCCCCCTAGCGGCAACGGCAGAGGGCGAGCAGTACTTC. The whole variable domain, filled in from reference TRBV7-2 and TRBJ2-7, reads GAGVSQSPSNKVTEKGKDVELRCDPISGHTALYWYRQSLGQGLEFLIYFQGNSAPDKSGLPSDRFSAERTGGSVSTLTIQRTQQEDSAVYLCASSPLAATAEGEQYFGPGTRLTVT.